The 17 T cell receptor beta chains in this list originate from one sample, sequenced in a study of blood T cell repertoires in COVID-19. The assay was immunoSEQ multiplex PCR, and TCRdb's table has in-frame clones only and misses some. This sample carries about 200,000 clones, 80% to 90% of them seen once, and the ten largest clones take 2% to 3%. The sequencing input was peripheral blood. The receptors derive from a woman aged 40 to 50 with active or convalescent COVID-19.

This chain connects TRBV10-3 to TRBJ2-2; D is unclear. V was shortened by 0 bases and J by 8 bases, with 4 bases between the two germline ends. The CDR3 covers 12 residues. The germline V gene encodes CDR1 ENHRY and CDR2 SYGVKD. CDR3 sequence: CAISESAGELFF. In DNA form, the CDR3 reads TGTGCCATCAGTGAGTCGGCTGGGGAGCTGTTTTTT.

This rearrangement joins TRBV2 to TRBJ2-3, with a tentative D call TRBD2 (6 bases). The ends were cut back, 4 bases at V and 2 bases at J, with 19 bases in the middle. Germline CDR1 SNHLY, CDR2 FYNNEI. CDR3 length: 17 residues. The CDR3 here is CASSGNFLAQVTDTQYF. CDR3 DNA sequence: TGTGCCAGCAGTGGAAACTTTCTAGCGCAAGTCACAGATACGCAGTATTTT.

The V call is TRBV7-3, the J call TRBJ1-2; 7 bases match TRBD1. The junction had 6 bases not matched to a gene; V was cut back by 4 bases and J by 1 base. The V gene's germline CDR1 is SGHTA and CDR2 FQGTGA. This CDR3 is built from 15 residues. In DNA form, the CDR3 reads TGTGCCAGCAGCTCTGGTGCAGGGGGTAACTATGGCTACACCTTC. It specifies CASSSGAGGNYGYTF.

This rearrangement joins TRBV27 to TRBJ1-1, with TRBD1 matching 10 bases. There are 16 residues in the CDR3. The germline V gene encodes CDR1 MNHEY and CDR2 SMNVEV (reference sequence). V lost 0 bases to trimming and J lost 5 bases; unmatched junction nucleotides: 6. The CDR3 spells CASSLSAGQGVTEAFF. The CDR3, as DNA: TGTGCCAGCAGTTTATCGGCCGGACAGGGGGTAACTGAAGCTTTCTTT.

The chain is built from TRBV4-1 and TRBJ2-7; 9 nucleotides line up with TRBD2. Trimming at V came to 3 bases and at J to 5 bases, leaving 8 bases not matched to a gene. The CDR3 is made up of 15 amino acids. Germline values: CDR1 MGHRA, CDR2 YSYEKL. CDR3 sequence: CASSHKREAGDEQYF. CDR3 nucleotide sequence: TGCGCCAGCAGCCACAAGCGGGAGGCCGGCGACGAGCAGTACTTC.

The rearrangement uses TRBV4-2 and TRBJ1-2; D is undetermined. With 2 bases removed from V and 4 bases from J, the gap between germline ends came to 8 bases. The CDR3 contains 13 residues. Germline V gene sequence: CDR1 LGHNA, CDR2 YNFKEQ. The CDR3 is CASSQRQVYGYTF. In nucleotides, the CDR3 is TGTGCCAGCAGCCAAAGGCAGGTCTATGGCTACACCTTC.

The chain couples TRBV4-3 to TRBJ1-5; 9 nucleotides agree with TRBD1. CDR1 LGHNA and CDR2 YSLEER come from the germline V gene. The ends lost 2 bases at V and 5 bases at J; junction bases unmatched: 4. The CDR3 spans 15 residues. The CDR3: CASSQTGQGHQPQHF. CDR3 in DNA: TGCGCCAGCAGCCAAACGGGACAGGGCCATCAGCCCCAGCATTTT.

V usage is TRBV4-3 and J usage is TRBJ2-6; D ambiguous. Germline CDR1 reads LGHNA; CDR2 reads YSLEER. V was shortened by 1 base and J by 3 bases, with 7 bases between the two germline ends. The CDR3 covers 15 residues. The CDR3 sequence is CASSQAGVGANVLTF. The CDR3 DNA follows: TGCGCCAGCAGCCAAGCAGGTGTTGGGGCCAACGTCCTGACTTTC.

This sequence joins TRBV10-2 and TRBJ1-2; 10 bases are a match to TRBD1. Germline CDR1 WSHSY, CDR2 SAAADI. This CDR3 contains 13 residues. The ends lost 6 bases at V and 8 bases at J; junction bases unmatched: 6. The CDR3 nucleotides read TGCGCCAGCAGGACCGGGACAGGGGAAGGCTACACCTTC. Its protein is CASRTGTGEGYTF.

This clone was recorded once. This chain's CDR3 is CASSSKPGQGAAGNTIYF. As DNA, the CDR3 is TGTGCCAGCAGCTCCAAACCGGGACAGGGGGCAGCTGGAAACACCATATATTTT. The chain combines TRBV2 with TRBJ1-3, with TRBD1 identical over 12 bases. The CDR3 has 18 residues. With V trimmed by 6 bases and J by 2 bases, 11 bases remained unmatched. The V gene's germline CDR1 is SNHLY and CDR2 FYNNEI.

The V call is TRBV27, the J call TRBJ2-6, with D unresolved. The germline V and J ends were trimmed by 3 bases and 0 bases, with 6 bases remaining between them. The CDR3 sequence is 15 residues long. Germline CDR1 reads MNHEY; CDR2 reads SMNVEV (reference sequence). Here the CDR3 DNA reads TGTGCCAGCAGTTTGTTGGCCTCTGGGGCCAACGTCCTGACTTTC. Its translation is CASSLLASGANVLTF.

This chain uses TRBV9 with TRBJ1-1, with TRBD1 identical over 8 bases. V lost 3 bases, J lost 4 bases, and 8 bases stayed unmatched. The CDR3 runs to 15 residues. Germline lookup yields CDR1 SGDLS and CDR2 YYNGEE. The DNA for the CDR3 is TGTGCCAGCAGCGCGCGACAGGGGACAGGCACTGAAGCTTTCTTT. Its translation is CASSARQGTGTEAFF.

About this clone: This CDR3 is also generated by other DNA sequences in the sample. This chain links TRBV5-1 with TRBJ1-1, with TRBD1 matching 9 bases. With V trimmed by 4 bases and J by 4 bases, 8 bases remained unmatched. Germline V gene data show CDR1 as SGHRS and CDR2 as YFSETQ. CDR3 length: 15 amino acids. CDR3 sequence (DNA): TGCGCCAGCAGCCCTGGGACAGGGCAGGGCACTGAAGCTTTCTTT. Translation gives CASSPGTGQGTEAFF.

V usage is TRBV5-1 and J usage is TRBJ2-1, with 9 bases fitting TRBD2. Germline V gives CDR1 SGHRS, CDR2 YFSETQ. Trimming took 0 bases from V and 4 from J; bases not matched to a gene: 5. The CDR3 sequence is 16 residues long. The CDR3 DNA reads as TGCGCCAGCAGCTTGGCGATGCGGGAGGGTTACAATGAGCAGTTCTTC. The encoded protein is CASSLAMREGYNEQFF.

V is TRBV11-2 and J is TRBJ2-5, with D maybe TRBD1 (7 bases). The germline V and J ends were trimmed by 5 bases and 1 base, with 17 bases remaining between them. The CDR3 totals 16 residues. Germline V gene lookup returns CDR1 SGHAT and CDR2 FQNNGV. The CDR3 nucleotides read TGTGCCAGCAGCCCGAGGCAGGGGGGAGCCCAAGAGACCCAGTACTTC. Residues: CASSPRQGGAQETQYF.

Only a few counts were recorded for this clone. The germline gene is not matched at one end of the junction; a read error may be the cause. The rearrangement uses TRBV5-4 and TRBJ2-7; 13 nucleotides match TRBD2. Germline CDR1 is SGHNT and CDR2 is YYREEE (reference sequence). This CDR3 comprises 12 residues. The DNA for the CDR3 is TGTGCCAGCAGCCAAGGGACTAGCGGGACCCACTTC. Translated: CASSQGTSGTHF.

This chain joins TRBV6-4 and TRBJ1-2; perhaps TRBD1 as D (6 bases). The CDR3 sequence is 14 residues long. The germline V and J ends were trimmed by 3 bases and 8 bases, with 16 bases remaining between them. Germline-derived CDR1 and CDR2 are MRHNA and SNTAGT. The CDR3 nucleotides read TGTGCCAGCAGTGAGTCAGGGGAATCAGGCGGCTACACCTTC. Amino acid sequence: CASSESGESGGYTF.